This TCR beta chain was recovered during a study of shared clonotypes between healthy human individuals. Participating donors were healthy, HIV-negative adults free of recent acute infections or vaccinations. Trimming pared 1 base from V and 1 base from J, leaving 7 bases between. This CDR3 has 15 residues. CDR1 is SEHNR, CDR2 FQNEAQ, per germline (reference sequence). Per the original methods: Junction-only immunoSEQ sequences carried no quality scores, so filtering differed. Clones were read by immunoSEQ multiplex PCR, and TCRdb kept only the in-frame ones, dropping some. Clonal size and the V and J genes are those of that table, whereas D and trimming came from the DNA. The sample holds fewer than 600,000 clones, 70% to 80% seen once.

This TCR derives from a woman in her thirties or forties in good health. Some clones in this sample may be carry-over from other donors' samples. The sequenced material came from PBMCs. J is TRBJ2-2 and V is TRBV7-9; D is uncertain. The CDR3 region is CASSLDDLNTGELFF. CDR3 coding DNA: TGTGCCAGCAGCTTAGATGATCTGAACACCGGGGAGCTGTTTTTT.